Following are 18 T cell receptor beta chains from one sample sequenced in a study of beta chain features in type 1 diabetes. Whole-study findings and limits: Significant though moderate, a shortening of TCRB CDR3s appeared in all four CD4+ subsets of Type 1 diabetes patients.

Of the isolated RNA, all was reverse transcribed, and so the sequenced material was expressed TCRB transcripts. Here immunoSEQ multiplex PCR was the method, and the copy in TCRdb shows in-frame clones only, minus some. The table lists about 340,000 clones, roughly 14% of them singletons. No cognate antigen is known for these TCRs. The sequenced material came from naive CD4+ T cells from blood. The receptors stem from a woman between 18 and 29 years old with type 1 diabetes.

This clone has more than one count but fewer than ten. This chain joins TRBV2 and TRBJ2-2; TRBD2 matches 8 bases. Trimming cost V 6 bases and J 1 base; bases outside gene matches: 1. The CDR3 covers 14 residues. Germline CDR1 reads SNHLY; CDR2 reads FYNNEI. CDR3 nucleotide sequence: TGTGCCAGCAGAGCGGGAGTGAACACCGGGGAGCTGTTTTTT. This translates into CASRAGVNTGELFF.

There are a few counts of this clone. The V call is TRBV7-9, the J call TRBJ1-2; 10 bases line up with TRBD1. Trimming took 6 bases from V and 11 from J; bases not matched to a gene: 6. The CDR3 spans 12 residues. The germline gives CDR1 SEHNR, CDR2 FQNEAQ (reference sequence). CDR3 DNA sequence: TGTGCCAGCAGTTCGACAGGGGGCGGATACACCTTC. It yields the protein CASSSTGGGYTF.

This clone has a handful of counts. This chain links TRBV29-1 with TRBJ1-3; D is unclear. V was shortened by 4 bases and J by 0 bases, with 4 bases between the two germline ends. Germline loops: CDR1 SQVTM, CDR2 ANQGSEA. The CDR3 consists of 12 residues. The chain's CDR3 is CSVGYSGNTIYF. The CDR3 nucleotides read TGCAGCGTTGGCTACTCTGGAAACACCATATATTTT.

The chain couples TRBV28 to TRBJ2-7; 7 bases map to TRBD1. CDR1 is MDHEN and CDR2 is SYDVKM in the germline V gene. The junction had 6 bases not matched to a gene; V was cut back by 5 bases and J by 5 bases. CDR3 length: 13 residues. CDR3 DNA sequence: TGTGCCAGCAGTCGAACAGGGGCTCACGAGCAGTACGTC. Translated: CASSRTGAHEQYV.

This clone occurred a few times. J is TRBJ1-5 and V is TRBV27, with 7 bases matching TRBD1. There are 15 residues in the CDR3. Unmatched junction bases numbered 5, after V lost 3 bases and J lost 3 bases. Germline CDR1 reads MNHEY; CDR2 reads SMNVEV (reference sequence). CDR3 region: CASSLRQGNNQPQHF. The CDR3 DNA is TGTGCCAGCAGTTTGCGACAGGGAAACAATCAGCCCCAGCATTTT.

The chain has TRBV28 and TRBJ2-7, with D possibly being TRBD1 (8 bases). CDR1 MDHEN and CDR2 SYDVKM come from the germline V gene. CDR3 size: 16 residues. V dropped 6 bases and J dropped 3 bases, with 21 bases sitting between them. The CDR3 sequence: CASSLGGAGGIYEQYF. The CDR3 DNA sequence: TGTGCCAGCAGCTTAGGGGGGGCAGGGGGCATCTACGAGCAGTACTTC.

Concerning this clone itself: A read error may produce the germline difference seen at one junction end. The J gene is TRBJ2-7, the V gene TRBV7-2, with D perhaps TRBD1 (6 bases). Germline CDR1 reads SGHTA; CDR2 reads FQGNSA. The CDR3 is made up of 14 amino acids. The DNA of the CDR3 is TGTGCCAGCAGCCCACAGGGTCCCTCGGGGTTAGTCGTCTTC. It specifies CASSPQGPSGLVVF.

This clone was observed a few times. This chain joins TRBV2 and TRBJ1-1, with D possibly TRBD1 on 6 matching bases. Germline lookup yields CDR1 SNHLY and CDR2 FYNNEI. V lost 9 bases, J lost 5 bases, and 16 bases lay in between. This CDR3 is 13 amino acids long. The CDR3 region has the DNA TGTGCCAGTTTAGGACAGCGGGGGACTGAAGCTTTCTTT. Translation gives CASLGQRGTEAFF.

A word on this clone: Other nucleotide sequences in the sample specify the same CDR3. The chain links TRBV20-1 to TRBJ1-1; possible D gene TRBD1, 5 bases. Between the trimmed V and J ends, which lost 5 bases and 5 bases, there was a span of 9 bases. CDR3 length: 11 residues. Germline CDR1 DFQATT, CDR2 SNEGSKA (reference sequence). CDR3 amino acids: CSARGGTEAFF. The CDR3 nucleotides are TGCAGTGCTCGCGGGGGTACTGAAGCTTTCTTT.

This chain uses TRBV30 with TRBJ1-5; TRBD1 might be the D (5 bases). The CDR3 covers 12 residues. Trimming removed 2 bases at V and 6 bases at J, with 8 bases between. Germline values: CDR1 GTSNPN, CDR2 SVGIG (reference sequence). The CDR3 region is CAWSLGPQPQHF. DNA for the CDR3: TGTGCCTGGAGTTTGGGGCCTCAGCCCCAGCATTTT. The variable domain in full, with the rest retrieved from reference TRBV30 and TRBJ1-5, is SQTIHQWPATLVQPVGSPLSLECTVEGTSNPNLYWYRQAAGRGLQLLFYSVGIGQISSEVPQNLSASRPQDRQFILSSKKLLLSDSGFYLCAWSLGPQPQHFGDGTRLSIL.

The sample holds a few counts of this clone. This rearrangement joins TRBV4-3 to TRBJ1-4; TRBD1 matches at 7 bases. Looked up from germline, CDR1 is LGHNA and CDR2 is YSLEER. The trim removed 0 bases at V and 5 bases at J, leaving 6 bases unmatched. The CDR3 is 16 residues long. As DNA, the CDR3 is TGCGCCAGCAGCCAAGATTCGCCAGGGGGGAATGAAAAACTGTTTTTT. Translating it yields CASSQDSPGGNEKLFF.

This chain connects TRBV2 to TRBJ1-3, with D uncertain. Germline-derived CDR1 and CDR2 are SNHLY and FYNNEI. Trimming removed 3 bases at V and 1 base at J, with 7 bases between. The CDR3 has 14 amino acids. The chain's CDR3 is CASSETKSGNTIYF. The CDR3 nucleotides read TGTGCCAGCAGTGAGACTAAATCTGGAAACACCATATATTTT.

The chain uses TRBV4-2 and TRBJ2-7; 11 bases align to TRBD2. V lost 0 bases, J lost 2 bases, and 6 bases stayed unmatched. The CDR3 runs 17 residues. Germline V gene sequence: CDR1 LGHNA, CDR2 YNFKEQ. For the CDR3, the DNA is TGTGCCAGCAGCCAAGATAGGAAGACTAGCGGGGCCTACGAGCAGTACTTC. Protein: CASSQDRKTSGAYEQYF.

This clone was recorded a few times. This sequence joins TRBV18 and TRBJ2-1; the match to TRBD2 covers 8 bases. V gave up 0 bases and J gave up 6 bases; unmatched junction bases: 7. CDR3 length equals 16 residues. Germline values: CDR1 KGHSH, CDR2 LQKENI. The CDR3 spells CASSPPIGTRPNEQFF. Here the CDR3 DNA reads TGTGCCAGCTCACCACCGATCGGGACTAGACCCAATGAGCAGTTCTTC.

In its sample, this clone was seen a few times. This chain connects TRBV12-5 to TRBJ2-6; D not certain. V lost 1 base to trimming and J lost 0 bases, with 10 bases between them. Germline V CDR1 and CDR2: LGHNT, FRNRAP. This CDR3 is 17 amino acids long. CDR3 in amino acids: CASGLGPGSSGANVLTF. The CDR3, as DNA: TGTGCTAGTGGTTTGGGTCCTGGCAGCTCTGGGGCCAACGTCCTGACTTTC.

This clone has only a few counts. The rearrangement links TRBV9 to TRBJ2-5; D is perhaps TRBD2 (8 bases). Germline V gene sequence: CDR1 SGDLS, CDR2 YYNGEE. The CDR3 runs 16 residues. Deletions cut 4 bases from V and 2 bases from J, with 18 bases between. DNA of the CDR3: TGTGCCAGCAGCCCCCGGGGGGGACAGAGTCAAGAGACCCAGTACTTC. This encodes CASSPRGGQSQETQYF. The full variable domain, with the rest looked up from reference TRBV9 and TRBJ2-5, is DSGVTQTPKHLITATGQRVTLRCSPRSGDLSVYWYQQSLDQGLQFLIQYYNGEERAKGNILERFSAQQFPDLHSELNLSSLELGDSALYFCASSPRGGQSQETQYFGPGTRLLVL.

This clone has just a few counts. The chain joins TRBV14 to TRBJ2-1; 8 nucleotides align to TRBD2. Trimming removed 4 bases from V and 5 bases from J; junction bases left unmatched: 7. The length of the CDR3 is 15 residues. Germline V gene data show CDR1 as SGHDN and CDR2 as FVKESK. CDR3 sequence reads: CASSPRTSPNNEQFF. The CDR3 DNA reads TGTGCCAGCAGCCCGAGGACTAGCCCCAACAATGAGCAGTTCTTC.

This clone showed up many times. The genes are TRBV4-3 and TRBJ2-5; perhaps TRBD1 as D (6 bases). The germline V gene has CDR1 LGHNA and CDR2 YSLEER. The germline V and J ends were trimmed by 2 bases and 5 bases, with 9 bases remaining between them. This CDR3 region has 13 residues. The CDR3 coding sequence is TGCGCCAGCAGCCAAAACAGGGTCGAGACCCAGTACTTC. Protein product: CASSQNRVETQYF.